This entry features one T cell receptor beta chain sequence. Its specific antigen is unknown. The sample holds no much larger clone one base away, and base qualities are not on file. Trimming at the junction amounts to 6 bases on V and 4 bases on J, and the germline ends lie 4 bases apart. The CDR3 sequence holds 11 residues, the cysteine and phenylalanine included. Of all the DNA, just the CDR3 is kept, 33 bases in frame from base 1. CDR1 and CDR2 are read off the germline V gene as MGHRA and YSYEKL. Libraries came from the immunoSEQ multiplex PCR assay. A mixture of 60 forward primers for TCR Vbeta segments and 13 reverse primers for TCR Jbeta segments was used in the multiplex PCR. The CDR3 region of rearranged TCR beta genes was amplified from genomic DNA with a multiplex PCR assay. Amplified TCR beta libraries were sequenced as 87-base-pair reads on the Illumina HiSeq System. As for the authors' bioinformatics: A later analysis tallied around 87 million unique TCR beta chains across the roughly 610 repertoires, and approximately 12 million of those chains were shared by two or more donors. Raw reads were error-corrected and collapsed into unique sequences by a nearest-neighbor algorithm in which closely related sequences were merged to remove PCR and sequencing errors. CDR3 sequences were aligned to IMGT reference sequences to assign V, D and J gene segments. For a sequence to be retained, at least a six-nucleotide match to both a V gene segment and a J gene segment was required. A rearrangement was called productive if the CDR3 had no stop codons and remained in frame with V and J, and every other rearrangement was called non-productive. Following IMGT convention, CDR3 was defined as the stretch from the second conserved V-encoded cysteine to the conserved J-encoded phenylalanine. The earlier analysis of approximately 590 of the donors excluded any sequence lacking an unambiguous match to a single V gene segment. An earlier analysis of over 450 of the donors classified V segments as functional when productive rearrangements were above 56.7% and as segregating when the standard deviation between donors was above 5%. A statistical classification framework was developed to diagnose cytomegalovirus status using the catalog of TCR beta chain sequences. V and J gene assignment, in a later analysis, came from comparing TCR nucleotide sequences with IMGT/GENE-DB human TR gene sequences. Using the TCRdist pipeline, a later analysis assigned CDR3 sequences along with most-parsimonious VDJ recombination scenarios. A later analysis defined each TCR beta chain by its CDR3 amino acid sequence plus V-gene family, and excluded reads lacking a unique V-gene family. To address suspected cross-contamination and a sequencing artifact, a later analysis removed 550 to 750 highly shared, low-generation-probability nucleotide sequences. In a later analysis, a clonal expansion index for each public chain was calculated from normalized within-repertoire ranks of inferred template counts. In a later analysis, generation probabilities were computed with a VDJ recombination model fitted to out-of-frame rearrangements, and the resulting probabilities were checked against IGoR. In a later analysis, hypergeometric tests were used to score TCR-TCR, TCR-HLA and TCR-CMV co-occurrence, with a repertoire-size bias correction applied to TCR pairs. In a later analysis, false discovery rates were estimated by permuting HLA or CMV assignments 20 times. A later analysis grouped co-occurring TCRs with DBSCAN, adding TCRdist sequence similarity when clustering within HLA-allele-positive subsets. Repertoires with fewer than 30,000 or more than 120,000 public chains, plus five repertoires with anomalous nucleotide sharing, were excluded from co-occurrence clustering. The table comes from immuneACCESS by way of TCRdb, which keeps in-frame sequences with V and J called. Part of the clones is missing from these tables; in studies checked, under half for an unresolved V gene and the rest for unknown reasons. V and J calls and clone size are as listed in that table; D and trimming were resolved from the DNA. The table for this sample lists 60,000 to 85,000 clones; about 79% of them were counted only once. The leading ten clones occupy 1.5% to 2% of the sample.

In total, 600 or so healthy bone marrow donors made up the cohort. Cohort members were all nominally healthy when sampled, although unrecorded immune exposures were likely present. The donor tested CMV seronegative and was one of the 352 seronegative cohort members. A peripheral blood sample was collected from each donor, and TCR beta sequencing was performed on peripheral blood mononuclear cells. The Qiagen DNeasy Blood Extraction Kit was used to extract genomic DNA from the blood cell samples. This specimen belongs to a study of cytomegalovirus exposure and HLA in healthy donors (dated by TCRdb to 2015 to 2018). The study in broad terms: An earlier analysis of roughly 570 of the donors reported about 280 Gb of sequence data and some 110 million unique TCR beta sequences obtained from some 200 million T cells. An early release that covered some 630 HLA-typed donors contained about 300 gigabases of sequencing data and around 85 million unique TCR sequences. The genetic ancestry cluster associated with self-reported Caucasian donors included 81% of the 398 genotyped donors. The study aimed to test whether cataloging public T cell receptors could reveal signatures of past pathogen exposure. The study profiled the T cell repertoires of fewer than 850 subjects by immunosequencing and related them to cytomegalovirus serostatus. Besides the first cohort of more than 650 subjects, a separate validation cohort made up of 90 to 150 different subjects was used. To predict cytomegalovirus infection status, the study brought together high-throughput TCR immunosequencing, statistical association of individual TCRs with disease status, and machine learning. To study patterns of TCR occurrence, a later analysis re-analyzed previously published TCR beta repertoires from around 670 donors and added high-resolution HLA genotyping. The later analysis used no new phenotypic data to find candidate immune exposures, relying instead on TCR beta sequences and their occurrence across donors. In an earlier analysis of roughly 540 of the donors, high-throughput TCR beta sequencing was used to judge whether each TCR beta V gene segment behaved as functional or pseudogenic. Donor age, sex, ethnicity and CMV serostatus were collected together with the repertoire data. A later genetic analysis took genome-wide SNP genotypes for about 65% of the roughly 670 donors and used that subset as a discovery cohort. Every discovery cohort repertoire had been produced on one sequencing platform. HLA typing covered class I and class II loci at four-digit resolution. Typing coverage varied by locus: about 620-640 donors for A, B, C, DRB1 and DQB1; approximately 500 for DQA1; more than 600 for DPA1; around 450 for DPB1. Four or five DR-DQ haplotypes were treated as single units for association and clustering because of strong linkage in the cohort. Among almost 400 genotyped donors of the cohort, an average of roughly 240,000 unique TCR beta nucleotide sequences were sequenced per donor, around 20% of them non-productive.

Overall study outcomes, separate from this receptor: In a later analysis, several top co-occurrence clusters were reported to appear linked to parvovirus B19, influenza, CMV and Epstein-Barr virus. Only TCR beta chains were sequenced in this cohort, and the absence of alpha or paired-chain data limited detectable features. According to a later analysis, TCR association rates differed among HLA loci, with DRB1 alleles showing the most associated TCRs and HLA-C alleles showing the fewest. Some IMGT-functional V segments, including TRBV6-2 and TRBV6-3, could not be told apart with the 87-base-pair reads, so those segments were excluded. In a later analysis, most CMV-associated TCR beta chains were found to appear HLA-restricted, with HLA associations seemingly driven largely by CMV exposure. In a later genetic analysis, a missense DCLRE1C variant was associated with V-gene and J-gene trimming of TCR beta chains, and the association was replicated in an independent cohort. A total of about 150 TCR beta chains were listed by the study as associated with cytomegalovirus. Immune exposure information for the cohort was limited to CMV serostatus. The earlier analysis of 587 of the donors excluded roughly 17 rarely observed V segments, including chromosome 9 orphons, because counts were too low. In a later genetic analysis, fewer N-insertions in productive TCRs were reported among donors in an Asian-associated ancestry cluster than the roughly 640-donor mean. Three of the identified cytomegalovirus-associated TCR beta chains were confirmed in vitro to be specific for cytomegalovirus antigens. HLA typing was unavailable for some donors at each locus, so association tests used only the typed subset. Specific HLA alleles were associated with 15,000 to 20,000 TCR beta sequences at a false discovery rate of 0.05 in a later analysis. The presence/absence analyses assumed that sequencing depth was roughly uniform across donors, and that assumption may not be true. It was suggested by the authors that the approach could potentially be generalized to other disease states and immunological phenotypes. Correlated functional status among segregating V segments might reflect linkage disequilibrium, but an unknown experimental factor could not be ruled out. A cluster of highly shared sequence variants was judged likely to be a technical artifact of the sequencing pipeline. Across donors, most TCR sequences were observed very rarely, whereas some public TCRs were present in many individuals. In a later analysis, HLA-associated TCR beta chains were found to be more clonally expanded and to have lower generation probabilities than equally common non-associated chains. Strong co-occurrence of HLA alleles, especially DR and DQ, made assigning TCR associations to individual alleles difficult. A further reported finding was that TCR beta sequences accurately predicted the HLA-A and HLA-B alleles for most subjects in the first cohort. Cytomegalovirus status was reported to be diagnosed by the classifier with high specificity and sensitivity in both the original and validation cohorts. Broadly in line with IMGT annotations, most TCR beta V segments showed up in productive rearrangements about 87% or about 30% of the time in an earlier analysis of 450 to 750 of the donors.

The receptor was derived from a man in his forties in good health and CMV-seronegative. The V and J segments used are TRBV4-1 and TRBJ2-1, with no confident D gene call. Sample: PBMCs. The sequenced DNA is TGCGCCAGCAGTATATACAATGAGCAGTTCTTC. This sequence encodes CASSIYNEQFF.